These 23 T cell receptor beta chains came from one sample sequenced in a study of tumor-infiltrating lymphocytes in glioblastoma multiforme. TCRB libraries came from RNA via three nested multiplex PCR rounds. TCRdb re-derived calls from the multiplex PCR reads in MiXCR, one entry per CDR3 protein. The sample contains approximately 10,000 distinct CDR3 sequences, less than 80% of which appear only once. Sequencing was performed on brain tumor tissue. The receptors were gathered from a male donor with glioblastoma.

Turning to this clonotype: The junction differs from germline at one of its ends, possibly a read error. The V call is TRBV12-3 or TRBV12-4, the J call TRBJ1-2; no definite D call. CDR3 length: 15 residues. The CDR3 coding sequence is TGTGCCAGCAGTTTTGGCATTTATCTATCGGACGGCTTCACCTTC. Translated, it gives CASSFGIYLSDGFTF.

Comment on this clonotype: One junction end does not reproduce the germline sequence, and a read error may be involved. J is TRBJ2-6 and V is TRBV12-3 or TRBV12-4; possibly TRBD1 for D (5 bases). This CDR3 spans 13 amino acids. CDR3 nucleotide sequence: TGTGCCAGCAGTTTAACTGGGGCCAACGTCCTGACTTTT. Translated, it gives CASSLTGANVLTF.

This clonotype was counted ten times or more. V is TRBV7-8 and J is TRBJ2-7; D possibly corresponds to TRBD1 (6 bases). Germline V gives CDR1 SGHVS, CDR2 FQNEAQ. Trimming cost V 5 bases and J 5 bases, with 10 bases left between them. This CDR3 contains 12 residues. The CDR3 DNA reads TGTGCCAGCAGCAACAGGGTCCACGAGCAGTACTTC. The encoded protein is CASSNRVHEQYF.

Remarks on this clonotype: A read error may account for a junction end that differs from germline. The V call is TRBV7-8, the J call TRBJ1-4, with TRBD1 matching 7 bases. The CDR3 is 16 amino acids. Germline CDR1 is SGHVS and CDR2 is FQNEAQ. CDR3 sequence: CASSSDNRGGFEKLLF. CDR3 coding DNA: TGTGCCAGCAGCTCCGACAACAGGGGCGGGTTTGAAAAACTGTTGTTT.

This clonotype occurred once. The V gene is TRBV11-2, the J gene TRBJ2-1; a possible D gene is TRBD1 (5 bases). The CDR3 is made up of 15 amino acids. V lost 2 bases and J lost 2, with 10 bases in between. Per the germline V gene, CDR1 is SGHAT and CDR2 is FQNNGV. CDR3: CASSLRGNPYNEQFF. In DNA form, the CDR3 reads TGTGCCAGCAGCTTAAGGGGCAACCCCTACAATGAGCAGTTCTTC.

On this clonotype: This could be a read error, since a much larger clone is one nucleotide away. The CDR3 spells CSAAGLAGDYDQYF. In nucleotides, the CDR3 is TGCAGCGCCGCAGGGCTAGCGGGGGACTACGACCAGTACTTC. The chain combines TRBV29-1 with TRBJ2-7, with 10 bases lining up with TRBD2. The CDR3 consists of 14 residues. Germline lookup yields CDR1 SQVTM and CDR2 ANQGSEA.

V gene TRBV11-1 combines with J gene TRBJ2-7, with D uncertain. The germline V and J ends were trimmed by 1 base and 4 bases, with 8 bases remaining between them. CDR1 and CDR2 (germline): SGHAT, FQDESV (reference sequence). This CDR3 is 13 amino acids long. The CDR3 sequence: CASSLVAGYEQYF. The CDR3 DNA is TGTGCCAGCAGCTTAGTCGCCGGATACGAGCAGTACTTC. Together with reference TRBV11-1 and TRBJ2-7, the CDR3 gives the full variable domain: EAEVAQSPRYKITEKSQAVAFWCDPISGHATLYWYRQILGQGPELLVQFQDESVVDDSQLPKDRFSAERLKGVDSTLKIQPAELGDSAMYLCASSLVAGYEQYFGPGTRLTVT.

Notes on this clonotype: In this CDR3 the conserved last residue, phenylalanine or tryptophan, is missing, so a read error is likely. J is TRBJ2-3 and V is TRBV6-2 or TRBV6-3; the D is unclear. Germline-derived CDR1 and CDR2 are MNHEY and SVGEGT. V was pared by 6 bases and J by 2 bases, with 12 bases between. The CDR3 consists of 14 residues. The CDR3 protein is CASSTTPNTDTQYY. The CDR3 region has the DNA TGTGCCAGCAGCACGACGCCTAACACAGATACGCAGTATTAT.

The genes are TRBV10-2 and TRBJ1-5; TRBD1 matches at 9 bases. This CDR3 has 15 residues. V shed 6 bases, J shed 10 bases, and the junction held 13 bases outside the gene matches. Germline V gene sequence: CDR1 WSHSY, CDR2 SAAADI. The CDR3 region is CASRPLATGGQPQHF. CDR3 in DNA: TGCGCCAGCAGACCCTTAGCGACAGGGGGTCAACCCCAGCATTTT.

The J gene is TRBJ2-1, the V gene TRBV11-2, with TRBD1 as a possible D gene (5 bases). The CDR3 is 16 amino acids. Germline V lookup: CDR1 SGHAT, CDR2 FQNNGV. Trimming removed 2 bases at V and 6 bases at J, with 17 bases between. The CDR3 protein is CASSLKAQTVVNEQFF. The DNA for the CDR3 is TGTGCCAGCAGCTTAAAGGCCCAGACAGTCGTCAATGAGCAGTTCTTC.

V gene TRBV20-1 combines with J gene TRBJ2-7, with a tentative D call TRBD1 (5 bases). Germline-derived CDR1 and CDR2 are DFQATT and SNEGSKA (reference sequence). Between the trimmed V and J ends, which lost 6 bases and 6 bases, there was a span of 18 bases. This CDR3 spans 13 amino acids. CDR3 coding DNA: TGCAGTGCCCCCTGGCAGGGTGTTGGCGAGCAGTACTTC. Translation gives CSAPWQGVGEQYF.

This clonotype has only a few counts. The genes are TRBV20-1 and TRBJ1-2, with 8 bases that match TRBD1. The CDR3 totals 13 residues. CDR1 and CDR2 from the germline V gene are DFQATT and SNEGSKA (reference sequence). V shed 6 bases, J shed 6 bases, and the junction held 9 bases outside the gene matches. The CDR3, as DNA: TGCAGTGCACAGAGGACAGGGAAACATGGCTACACCTTC. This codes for CSAQRTGKHGYTF.

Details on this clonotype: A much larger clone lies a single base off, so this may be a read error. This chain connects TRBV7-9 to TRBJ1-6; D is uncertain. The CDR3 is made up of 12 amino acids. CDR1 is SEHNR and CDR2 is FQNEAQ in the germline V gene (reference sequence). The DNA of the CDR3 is TGTGCCAGCGTCAGTTGGAATTCACCCCCCCACTTT. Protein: CASVSWNSPPHF.

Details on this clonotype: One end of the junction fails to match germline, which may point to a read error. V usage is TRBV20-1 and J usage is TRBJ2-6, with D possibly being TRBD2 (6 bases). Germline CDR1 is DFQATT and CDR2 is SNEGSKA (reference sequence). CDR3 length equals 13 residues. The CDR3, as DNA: TGCAGTGCCGGGACTGCTGGGGCCAACATCCTGACTTTC. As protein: CSAGTAGANILTF.

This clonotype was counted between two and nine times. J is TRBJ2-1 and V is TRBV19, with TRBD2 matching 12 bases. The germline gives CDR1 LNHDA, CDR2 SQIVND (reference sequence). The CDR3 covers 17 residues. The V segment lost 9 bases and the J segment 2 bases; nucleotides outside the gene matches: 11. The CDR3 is CARPGLAGQSPYNEQFF. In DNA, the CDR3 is TGTGCCAGACCGGGACTAGCGGGCCAGAGCCCCTACAATGAGCAGTTCTTC.

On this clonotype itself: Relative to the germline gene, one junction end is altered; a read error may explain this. As DNA, the CDR3 is TGTGCCAGCAGCCCTGGACCTTCGGCGGAAATAGCTTTCTTT. Amino acids: CASSPGPSAEIAFF. The V call is TRBV5-1, the J call TRBJ1-1; D is uncertain. Per germline, CDR1 SGHRS and CDR2 YFSETQ. CDR3 size: 14 residues.

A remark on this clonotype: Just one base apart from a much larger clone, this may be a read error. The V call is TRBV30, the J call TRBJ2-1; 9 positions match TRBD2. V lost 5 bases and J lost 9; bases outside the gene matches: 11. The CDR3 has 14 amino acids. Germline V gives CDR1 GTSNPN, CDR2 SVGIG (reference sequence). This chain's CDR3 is CAWETSGPGSEQFF. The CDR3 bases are TGTGCCTGGGAAACTAGCGGGCCTGGGAGTGAGCAGTTCTTC.

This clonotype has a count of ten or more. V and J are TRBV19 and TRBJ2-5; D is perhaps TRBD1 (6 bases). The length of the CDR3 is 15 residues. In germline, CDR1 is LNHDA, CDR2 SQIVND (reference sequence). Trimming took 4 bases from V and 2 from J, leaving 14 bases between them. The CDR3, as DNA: TGTGCCAGTAGTACCAGGGGATTCCATCAAGAGACCCAGTACTTC. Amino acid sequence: CASSTRGFHQETQYF.

The CDR3, as DNA: TGTGCCAGCAGCGCACAGGGTGACTATGGCTACACCTTC. Amino acids: CASSAQGDYGYTF. The chain joins TRBV13 to TRBJ1-2; tentatively, D is TRBD1 (6 bases). V was shortened by 5 bases and J by 3 bases, with 10 bases between the two germline ends. CDR3 length: 13 residues. CDR1 and CDR2 from the germline V gene are PRHDT and FYEKMQ (reference sequence).

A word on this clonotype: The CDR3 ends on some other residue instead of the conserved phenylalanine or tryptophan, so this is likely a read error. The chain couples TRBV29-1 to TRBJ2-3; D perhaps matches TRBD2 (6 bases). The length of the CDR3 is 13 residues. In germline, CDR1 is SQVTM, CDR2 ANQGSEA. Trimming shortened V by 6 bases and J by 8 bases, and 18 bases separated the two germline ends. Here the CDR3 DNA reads TGCAGCGTAGCCGGGACTCGCACCGGTACGCAGTATTTG. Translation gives CSVAGTRTGTQYL.

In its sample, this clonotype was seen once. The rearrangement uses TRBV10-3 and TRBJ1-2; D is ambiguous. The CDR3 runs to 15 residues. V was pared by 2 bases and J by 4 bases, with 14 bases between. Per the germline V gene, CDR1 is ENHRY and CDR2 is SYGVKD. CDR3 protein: CAISEGLTLSYGYTF. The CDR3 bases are TGTGCCATCAGTGAGGGGTTGACATTGAGCTATGGCTACACCTTC.

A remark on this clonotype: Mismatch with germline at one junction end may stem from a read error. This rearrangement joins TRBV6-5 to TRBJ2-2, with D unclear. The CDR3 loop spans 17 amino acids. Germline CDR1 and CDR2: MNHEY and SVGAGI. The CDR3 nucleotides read TGTGCCAGCAGTTATTTTTGGTGGCCTACGAAAACCGGGGAGCTGTTTTTT. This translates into CASSYFWWPTKTGELFF.

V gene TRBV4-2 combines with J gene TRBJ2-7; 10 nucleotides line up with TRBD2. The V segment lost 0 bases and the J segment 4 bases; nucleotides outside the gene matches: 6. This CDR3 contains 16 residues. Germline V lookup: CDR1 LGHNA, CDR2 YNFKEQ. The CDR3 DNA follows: TGTGCCAGCAGCCAAGATTGGTCTAGCGGGAGTTACGAGCAGTACTTC. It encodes CASSQDWSSGSYEQYF.